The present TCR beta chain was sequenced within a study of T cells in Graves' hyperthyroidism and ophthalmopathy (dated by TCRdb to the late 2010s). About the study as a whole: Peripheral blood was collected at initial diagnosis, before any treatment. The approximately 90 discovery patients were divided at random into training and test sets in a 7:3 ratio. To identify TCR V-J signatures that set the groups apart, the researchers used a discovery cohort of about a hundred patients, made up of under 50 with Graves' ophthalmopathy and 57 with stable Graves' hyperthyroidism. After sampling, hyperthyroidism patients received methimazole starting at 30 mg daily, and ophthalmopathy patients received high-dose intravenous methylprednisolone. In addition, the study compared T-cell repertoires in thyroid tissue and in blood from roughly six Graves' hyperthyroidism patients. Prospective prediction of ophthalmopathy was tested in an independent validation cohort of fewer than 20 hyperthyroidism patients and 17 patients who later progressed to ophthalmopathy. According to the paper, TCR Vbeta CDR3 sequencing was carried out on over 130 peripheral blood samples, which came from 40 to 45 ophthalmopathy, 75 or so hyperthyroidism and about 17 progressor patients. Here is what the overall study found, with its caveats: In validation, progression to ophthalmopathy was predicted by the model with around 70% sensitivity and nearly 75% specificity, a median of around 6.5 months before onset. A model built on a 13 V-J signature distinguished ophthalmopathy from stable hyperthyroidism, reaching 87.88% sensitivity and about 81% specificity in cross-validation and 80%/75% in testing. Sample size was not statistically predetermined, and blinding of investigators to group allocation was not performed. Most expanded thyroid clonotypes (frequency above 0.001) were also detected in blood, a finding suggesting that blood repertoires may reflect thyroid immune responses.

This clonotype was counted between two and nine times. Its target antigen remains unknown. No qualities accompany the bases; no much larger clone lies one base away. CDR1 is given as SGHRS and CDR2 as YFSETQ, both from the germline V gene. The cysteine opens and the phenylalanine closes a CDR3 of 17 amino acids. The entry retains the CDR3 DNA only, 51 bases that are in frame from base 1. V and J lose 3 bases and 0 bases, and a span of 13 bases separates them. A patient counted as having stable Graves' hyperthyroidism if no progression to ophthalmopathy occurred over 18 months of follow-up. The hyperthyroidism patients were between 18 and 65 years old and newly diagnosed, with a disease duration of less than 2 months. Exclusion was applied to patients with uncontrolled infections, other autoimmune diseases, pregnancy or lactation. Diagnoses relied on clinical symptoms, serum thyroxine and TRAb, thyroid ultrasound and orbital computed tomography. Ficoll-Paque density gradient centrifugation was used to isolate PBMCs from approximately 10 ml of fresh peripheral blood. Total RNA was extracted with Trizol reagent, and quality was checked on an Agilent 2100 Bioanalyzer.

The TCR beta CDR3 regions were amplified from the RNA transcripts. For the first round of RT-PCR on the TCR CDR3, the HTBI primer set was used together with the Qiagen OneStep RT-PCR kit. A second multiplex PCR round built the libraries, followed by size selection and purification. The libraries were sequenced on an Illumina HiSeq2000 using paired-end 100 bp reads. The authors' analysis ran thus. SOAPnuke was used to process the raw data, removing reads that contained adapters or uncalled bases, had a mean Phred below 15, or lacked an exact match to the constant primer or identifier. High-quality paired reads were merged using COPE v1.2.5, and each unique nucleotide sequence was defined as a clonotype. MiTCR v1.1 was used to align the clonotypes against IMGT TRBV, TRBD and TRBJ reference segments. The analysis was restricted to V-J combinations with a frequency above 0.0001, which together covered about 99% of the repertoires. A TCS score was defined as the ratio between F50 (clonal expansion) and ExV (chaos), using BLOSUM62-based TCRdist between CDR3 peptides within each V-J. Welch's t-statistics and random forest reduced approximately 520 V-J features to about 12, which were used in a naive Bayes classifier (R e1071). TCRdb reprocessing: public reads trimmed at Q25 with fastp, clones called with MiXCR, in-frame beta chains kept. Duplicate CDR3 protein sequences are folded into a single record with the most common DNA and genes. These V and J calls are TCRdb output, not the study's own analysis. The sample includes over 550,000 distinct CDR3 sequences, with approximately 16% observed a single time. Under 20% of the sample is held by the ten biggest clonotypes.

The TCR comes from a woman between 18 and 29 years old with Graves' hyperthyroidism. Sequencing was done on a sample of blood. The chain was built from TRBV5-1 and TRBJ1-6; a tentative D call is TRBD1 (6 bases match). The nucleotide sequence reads TGCGCCAGCAGCTCCAGGGGACTCAGCTCCTATAATTCACCCCTCCACTTT. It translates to CASSSRGLSSYNSPLHF.